Presented here are 28 T cell receptor beta chains from one specimen sequenced in a study of control samples from healthy donors and cancer patients. Repertoires were generated with immunoSEQ multiplex PCR, while TCRdb's copy carries only in-frame clones and drops some. The table lists roughly 190,000 clones. Sequenced input: blood. The receptors come from a woman aged 25-40 years in good health.

The chain has TRBV11-3 and TRBJ2-3; D uncertain. CDR1 and CDR2 (germline): SGHNT, YENEEA. The CDR3 runs 13 residues. The ends were cut back, 3 bases at V and 0 bases at J, with 4 bases in the middle. CDR3 sequence reads: CASSFDSTDTQYF. CDR3 coding DNA: TGTGCCAGCAGCTTCGACAGCACAGATACGCAGTATTTT.

The chain carries TRBV2 and TRBJ1-5; D is ambiguous. Germline CDR1 is SNHLY and CDR2 is FYNNEI. Trimming cost V 5 bases and J 1 base, with 6 bases left between them. The CDR3 is 13 amino acids. The CDR3 region has the DNA TGTGCCAGCAGTTTGGGGAGCAATCAGCCCCAGCATTTT. Translating it yields CASSLGSNQPQHF. Full variable domain (outside the CDR3, taken from reference TRBV2 and TRBJ1-5): EPEVTQTPSHQVTQMGQEVILRCVPISNHLYFYWYRQILGQKVEFLVSFYNNEISEKSEIFDDQFSVERPDGSNFTLKIRSTKLEDSAMYFCASSLGSNQPQHFGDGTRLSIL.

The V call is TRBV9, the J call TRBJ1-4, with TRBD1 identical over 12 bases. CDR3 length: 14 residues. Germline CDR1 and CDR2: SGDLS and YYNGEE. Unmatched junction bases numbered 4, after V lost 3 bases and J lost 10 bases. For the CDR3, the DNA is TGTGCCAGCAGCGCGGGACAGGGGGCGCGAAAACTGTTTTTT. It codes for CASSAGQGARKLFF.

This chain connects TRBV6-6 to TRBJ1-5; D remains ambiguous. The CDR3 is 14 residues long. CDR1 and CDR2 (germline): MNHNY, SVGAGI (reference sequence). V lost 6 bases and J 0 bases, leaving 9 bases between the germline ends. The CDR3 nucleotides are TGTGCCAGCAGCGGAATTAATAGCAATCAGCCCCAGCATTTT. This gives the protein CASSGINSNQPQHF.

The CDR3 is CATSWGTSGQPQHF. CDR3 coding DNA: TGTGCCACCAGCTGGGGTACGTCCGGACAGCCCCAGCATTTT. The chain has TRBV15 and TRBJ1-5; D gene unclear. The CDR3 spans 14 residues. The V end lost 5 bases, the J end lost 7 bases, and 15 bases lay between the germline ends. Germline CDR1 and CDR2: LNHNV and YYDKDF (reference sequence).

Concerning this clone: Relative to the germline gene, one junction end is altered; a read error may explain this. This chain joins TRBV28 and TRBJ1-3; D ambiguous. This CDR3 contains 15 residues. In germline, CDR1 is MDHEN, CDR2 SYDVKM. CDR3 region: CASSLWVNSGNTIYF. DNA for the CDR3: TGTGCCAGCAGTCTATGGGTAAACTCTGGAAACACCATATATTTT.

The chain couples TRBV6-2 or TRBV6-3 to TRBJ2-1; TRBD2 matches at 8 bases. Germline CDR1 reads MNHEY; CDR2 reads SVGEGT. With V trimmed by 2 bases and J by 12 bases, 3 bases remained unmatched. This CDR3 is 12 amino acids long. The CDR3, as DNA: TGTGCCAGCAGTTACGTAGCGGGGACGCAGTTCTTC. It encodes CASSYVAGTQFF.

The chain has TRBV18 and TRBJ1-1; tentatively, D is TRBD1 (5 bases). Germline-derived CDR1 and CDR2 are KGHSH and LQKENI. V was pared by 7 bases and J by 4 bases, with 22 bases between. The CDR3 totals 16 residues. The chain's CDR3 is CASCAFEGDRSTEAFF. CDR3 bases: TGTGCCAGCTGCGCCTTTGAAGGGGATAGGAGCACTGAAGCTTTCTTT. The whole variable domain, filled in from reference TRBV18 and TRBJ1-1, reads NAGVMQNPRHLVRRRGQEARLRCSPMKGHSHVYWYRQLPEEGLKFMVYLQKENIIDESGMPKERFSAEFPKEGPSILRIQQVVRGDSAAYFCASCAFEGDRSTEAFFGQGTRLTVV.

The chain recombines TRBV7-9 with TRBJ1-5; 10 bases line up with TRBD1. V shed 4 bases and J 14 bases; nucleotides not matched to a gene: 14. Germline CDR1 reads SEHNR; CDR2 reads FQNEAQ (reference sequence). The CDR3 covers 15 residues. The CDR3 protein is CASSSSGTGDNREHF. In DNA, the CDR3 is TGTGCCAGCAGCTCCTCCGGGACAGGGGACAATCGTGAGCATTTT.

The CDR3 DNA is TGTGCCAGCAGTTACGTGGGGCCATCCGGGGAGCTGTTTTTT. Amino acid sequence: CASSYVGPSGELFF. The chain combines TRBV6-2 or TRBV6-3 with TRBJ2-2; TRBD1 is a possible D gene (5 bases). CDR1 is MNHEY and CDR2 is SVGEGT in the germline V gene. The V and J ends lost 2 bases and 6 bases respectively, with 10 bases between them. CDR3 length: 14 amino acids.

V and J are TRBV19 and TRBJ1-4, with D perhaps matching TRBD1 (5 bases). Trimming took 6 bases from V and 8 from J, leaving 13 bases between them. This CDR3 contains 13 residues. CDR1 is LNHDA and CDR2 is SQIVND in the germline V gene (reference sequence). The CDR3 is CASREGRPEKLFF. CDR3 nucleotide sequence: TGTGCCAGTAGGGAGGGACGGCCCGAAAAACTGTTTTTT.

The rearrangement uses TRBV5-1 and TRBJ2-2; D possibly corresponds to TRBD1 (6 bases). This CDR3 is 13 amino acids long. V was pared by 4 bases and J by 5 bases, with 9 bases between. The germline gives CDR1 SGHRS, CDR2 YFSETQ. The chain's CDR3 is CASSPQGTGELFF. CDR3 coding DNA: TGCGCCAGCAGCCCCCAGGGGACCGGGGAGCTGTTTTTT.

J is TRBJ1-1 and V is TRBV29-1; a possible D gene is TRBD1 (6 bases). This CDR3 region has 12 residues. V shed 7 bases and J shed 0 bases, with 9 bases lying between them. Germline values: CDR1 SQVTM, CDR2 ANQGSEA. In DNA, the CDR3 is TGCAGCGCCAGGGGAGTGAACACTGAAGCTTTCTTT. Residues: CSARGVNTEAFF.

This chain connects TRBV6-2 or TRBV6-3 to TRBJ1-5; TRBD1 is a possible D gene (5 bases). Germline CDR1 reads MNHEY; CDR2 reads SVGEGT. The CDR3 sequence is 18 residues long. V dropped 2 bases and J dropped 3 bases, with 20 bases sitting between them. This CDR3 reads CASSYETGTGWVNQPQHF. CDR3 nucleotide sequence: TGTGCCAGCAGTTACGAAACCGGGACGGGGTGGGTCAATCAGCCCCAGCATTTT.

V is TRBV23-1 and J is TRBJ1-6; D gene uncertain. Being an ORF, TRBV23-1 has a function that is uncertain. Trimming cost V 7 bases and J 7 bases, with 17 bases left between them. The CDR3 contains 15 residues. Written as DNA, the CDR3 is TGCGCCAGCAAAAGAAGACGGCTTAAGAATTCACCCCTCCACTTT. Protein product: CASKRRRLKNSPLHF.

The rearrangement uses TRBV11-2 and TRBJ1-5; maybe TRBD1 (5 bases). The germline V and J ends were trimmed by 1 base and 0 bases, with 10 bases remaining between them. This CDR3 region has 16 residues. CDR1 and CDR2 (germline): SGHAT, FQNNGV. The CDR3 DNA reads as TGTGCCAGCAGCTTAGCCGGGGGGATTAGCAATCAGCCCCAGCATTTT. Amino acids: CASSLAGGISNQPQHF.

This chain links TRBV13 with TRBJ2-3, with D perhaps matching TRBD1 (6 bases). Germline V gene sequence: CDR1 PRHDT, CDR2 FYEKMQ (reference sequence). With 2 bases removed from V and 2 bases from J, the gap between germline ends came to 11 bases. This CDR3 comprises 15 residues. The CDR3 region is CASSLRAGATDTQYF. As DNA, the CDR3 is TGTGCCAGCAGCTTACGGGCAGGGGCCACAGATACGCAGTATTTT. Filled out from reference TRBV13 and TRBJ2-3, the complete variable domain reads AAGVIQSPRHLIKEKRETATLKCYPIPRHDTVYWYQQGPGQDPQFLISFYEKMQSDKGSIPDRFSAQQFSDYHSELNMSSLELGDSALYFCASSLRAGATDTQYFGPGTRLTVL.

The chain employs TRBV10-3 and TRBJ2-5, with no clear D. The CDR3 runs 15 residues. Trimming cost V 3 bases and J 6 bases, with 17 bases left between them. Per germline, CDR1 ENHRY and CDR2 SYGVKD. The CDR3 nucleotides are TGTGCCATCAGTGACCCGGTCCCCTTGGTGAAGACCCAGTACTTC. Translation: CAISDPVPLVKTQYF.

The chain combines TRBV11-2 with TRBJ1-3, with D possibly being TRBD1 (5 bases). The CDR3 is 13 residues long. The V end was cut by 6 bases, the J end by 10 bases, with 16 bases between. Per germline, CDR1 SGHAT and CDR2 FQNNGV. The CDR3 DNA follows: TGTGCCAGCAGACCGCTGGGGGGGGTGACCATATATTTT. Protein: CASRPLGGVTIYF.

The chain couples TRBV25-1 to TRBJ1-1; D call uncertain. The CDR3 sequence is 15 residues long. The germline V gene encodes CDR1 MGHDK and CDR2 SYGVNS. V was trimmed by 0 bases and J by 1 base, leaving 9 bases between them. CDR3 region: CASSEYPGTNTEAFF. The CDR3 DNA reads TGTGCCAGCAGTGAATATCCGGGAACGAACACTGAAGCTTTCTTT.

This CDR3 reads CATSRHRGQTGELFF. Written as DNA, the CDR3 is TGTGCCACCAGCCGCCATCGGGGACAGACCGGGGAGCTGTTTTTT. V and J are TRBV15 and TRBJ2-2; the match to TRBD1 covers 7 bases. The CDR3 covers 15 residues. Germline CDR1 LNHNV, CDR2 YYDKDF (reference sequence). V shed 5 bases, J shed 5 bases, and the junction held 8 bases outside the gene matches.

The V and J genes are TRBV28 and TRBJ2-3; 8 bases agree with TRBD2. This CDR3 has 13 amino acids. The germline V gene encodes CDR1 MDHEN and CDR2 SYDVKM. The CDR3 DNA sequence: TGTGCTACCTGTGCGGGGGGAACAGATACGCAGTATTTT. It is translated as CATCAGGTDTQYF. The complete variable domain, with remaining parts taken from reference TRBV28 and TRBJ2-3, reads DVKVTQSSRYLVKRTGEKVFLECVQDMDHENMFWYRQDPGLGLRLIYFSYDVKMKEKGDIPEGYSVSREKKERFSLILESASTNQTSMYLCATCAGGTDTQYFGPGTRLTVL.

The J gene is TRBJ2-7, the V gene TRBV9; D possibly corresponds to TRBD2 (6 bases). The CDR3 loop spans 15 amino acids. Germline V gene sequence: CDR1 SGDLS, CDR2 YYNGEE. V lost 0 bases to trimming and J lost 3 bases, with 13 bases between them. CDR3 residues: CASSVATGVVYEQYF. The CDR3 bases are TGTGCCAGCAGCGTAGCCACGGGGGTGGTCTACGAGCAGTACTTC.

The chain carries TRBV29-1 and TRBJ1-3; D is unresolved. Between the trimmed V and J ends, which lost 4 bases and 0 bases, there was a span of 4 bases. Germline V gene lookup returns CDR1 SQVTM and CDR2 ANQGSEA. There are 12 residues in the CDR3. CDR3 nucleotides: TGCAGCGTTGGAAGCTCTGGAAACACCATATATTTT. Its translation is CSVGSSGNTIYF.

The rearrangement uses TRBV5-1 and TRBJ1-4; 9 bases are a match to TRBD1. The CDR3 loop spans 16 amino acids. The V segment lost 5 bases and the J segment 0 bases; nucleotides outside the gene matches: 5. CDR1 is SGHRS, CDR2 YFSETQ, per germline. The chain's CDR3 is CASRAGQGPTNEKLFF. The CDR3 coding sequence is TGCGCCAGCAGGGCGGGACAGGGTCCAACTAATGAAAAACTGTTTTTT.

The chain recombines TRBV5-1 with TRBJ2-1; the D gene could be TRBD1 or TRBD2 (5 bases each). Germline V CDR1 and CDR2: SGHRS, YFSETQ. CDR3 length: 16 amino acids. Deletions cut 4 bases from V and 0 bases from J, with 14 bases between. The CDR3 here is CASSPSWGSSYNEQFF. CDR3 nucleotides: TGCGCCAGCAGCCCTTCCTGGGGGAGCTCCTACAATGAGCAGTTCTTC.

This chain joins TRBV6-5 and TRBJ1-4; 7 bases agree with TRBD1. The germline V gene encodes CDR1 MNHEY and CDR2 SVGAGI. The CDR3 loop spans 15 amino acids. The trim removed 6 bases at V and 8 bases at J, leaving 12 bases unmatched. CDR3 nucleotide sequence: TGTGCCAGCAGCGCACGACAGGGAGGGGCAGAAAAACTGTTTTTT. It yields the protein CASSARQGGAEKLFF.

The chain carries TRBV7-2 and TRBJ2-1, with TRBD2 matching 8 bases. The CDR3 loop spans 15 amino acids. Trimming took 10 bases from V and 4 from J; bases not matched to a gene: 12. The V gene's germline CDR1 is SGHTA and CDR2 FQGNSA. The CDR3 loop is CATKRGPAFYNEQFF. The CDR3 DNA is TGTGCCACTAAGCGGGGGCCCGCCTTTTACAATGAGCAGTTCTTC.